These 7 T cell receptor beta chains share one sample of origin, sequenced in a study of T cell responses to AZD1222 COVID-19 vaccine. Sequencing used immunoSEQ multiplex PCR; TCRdb keeps in-frame clones, though not all of them. The sample includes approximately 82,000 clones, roughly nine tenths of them seen just once. Sample: peripheral blood, taken 28 days after the second AZD1222 dose. All receptors derive from an adult who received the AZD1222 COVID-19 vaccine.

There are a few counts of this clone. The chain links TRBV7-2 to TRBJ1-1; TRBD1 matches 9 bases. This CDR3 spans 16 amino acids. The germline CDR1 and CDR2 sequences are SGHTA and FQGNSA. The trim removed 4 bases at V and 0 bases at J, leaving 6 bases unmatched. In nucleotides, the CDR3 is TGTGCCAGCAGCTCCCCGGGACAGGGAATGAACACTGAAGCTTTCTTT. Protein sequence: CASSSPGQGMNTEAFF.

This chain joins TRBV12-3 or TRBV12-4 and TRBJ2-7; weak D call: TRBD1 (6 bases). The CDR3 sequence is 12 residues long. Trimming shortened V by 7 bases and J by 7 bases, and 14 bases separated the two germline ends. CDR3 sequence reads: CASTPAQGEQYF. The CDR3 DNA sequence: TGTGCCAGCACTCCGGCCCAGGGGGAGCAGTACTTC.

The chain has TRBV5-4 and TRBJ1-1; the D gene is possibly TRBD1 (5 bases). Germline CDR1 reads SGHNT; CDR2 reads YYREEE (reference sequence). The CDR3 spans 14 residues. The V and J ends lost 3 bases and 5 bases respectively, with 14 bases between them. In DNA, the CDR3 is TGTGCCAGCAGCTCCACGTGGGGGGGAACTGAAGCTTTCTTT. Protein sequence: CASSSTWGGTEAFF.

The V gene is TRBV13, the J gene TRBJ2-5; no clear D. The CDR3 totals 13 residues. Germline V gene data show CDR1 as PRHDT and CDR2 as FYEKMQ (reference sequence). V lost 0 bases, J lost 4 bases, and 6 bases lay in between. CDR3 nucleotides: TGTGCCAGCAGCTTAGGGCTGGGAGAGACCCAGTACTTC. It yields the protein CASSLGLGETQYF.

The chain links TRBV7-9 to TRBJ1-1; no clear D. V lost 4 bases, J lost 0 bases, and 9 bases lay in between. Germline values: CDR1 SEHNR, CDR2 FQNEAQ (reference sequence). The CDR3 length is 14 residues. The CDR3 nucleotides read TGTGCCAGCAGCTCACACCTATTGAACACTGAAGCTTTCTTT. Protein: CASSSHLLNTEAFF.

This clone was recorded only once. This chain connects TRBV9 to TRBJ2-1; tentative D call: TRBD1 (6 bases). V shed 3 bases and J shed 7 bases, with 14 bases lying between them. The CDR3 has 14 residues. The germline V gene has CDR1 SGDLS and CDR2 YYNGEE. CDR3 sequence: CASSAMPGVNEQFF. The CDR3 bases are TGTGCCAGCAGCGCGATGCCAGGGGTTAATGAGCAGTTCTTC. Full variable domain (remainder filled in from reference TRBV9 and TRBJ2-1): DSGVTQTPKHLITATGQRVTLRCSPRSGDLSVYWYQQSLDQGLQFLIQYYNGEERAKGNILERFSAQQFPDLHSELNLSSLELGDSALYFCASSAMPGVNEQFFGPGTRLTVL.

V is TRBV19 and J is TRBJ1-5, with D possibly matching TRBD1 (5 bases). Between the trimmed V and J ends, which lost 2 bases and 4 bases, there was a span of 12 bases. This CDR3 is 15 amino acids long. Germline lookup yields CDR1 LNHDA and CDR2 SQIVND (reference sequence). CDR3 coding DNA: TGTGCCAGTAGTATATCCCCTCACAGGAATCAGCCCCAGCATTTT. It codes for CASSISPHRNQPQHF. The whole variable domain, remainder taken from reference TRBV19 and TRBJ1-5, is DGGITQSPKYLFRKEGQNVTLSCEQNLNHDAMYWYRQDPGQGLRLIYYSQIVNDFQKGDIAEGYSVSREKKESFPLTVTSAQKNPTAFYLCASSISPHRNQPQHFGDGTRLSIL.